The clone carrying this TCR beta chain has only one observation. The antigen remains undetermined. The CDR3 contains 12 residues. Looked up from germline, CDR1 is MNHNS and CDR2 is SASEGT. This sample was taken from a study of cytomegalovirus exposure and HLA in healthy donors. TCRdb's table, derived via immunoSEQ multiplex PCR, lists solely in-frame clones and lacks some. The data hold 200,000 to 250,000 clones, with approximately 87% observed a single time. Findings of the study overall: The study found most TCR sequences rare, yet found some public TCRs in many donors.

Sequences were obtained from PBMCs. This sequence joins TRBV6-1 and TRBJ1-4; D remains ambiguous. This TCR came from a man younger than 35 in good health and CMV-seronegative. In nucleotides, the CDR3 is TGTGCTGTGAAAACAGCCGGTGAAAAACTGTTTTTT. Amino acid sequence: CAVKTAGEKLFF.